This T cell receptor beta chain appears in the sequencing data of a study of T cell repertoires in cytomegalovirus infection. This clonotype occurred many times. The antigen remains unidentified. TCRdb independently ran MiXCR on the reads; one entry per CDR3 protein. The data hold nearly 700,000 distinct CDR3 sequences, with around 32% observed a single time. The CDR3 has 16 residues. V lost 1 base, J lost 1 base, and 14 bases lay in between. CDR1 and CDR2 from the germline V gene are SGHTA and FQGNSA. The sample here was cultured PBMCs, taken from culture after CMV antigen stimulation. The source is a human donor in good health (CMV status not recorded). Some clones in this sample may be carry-over from other donors' samples. The chain couples TRBV7-2 to TRBJ2-7, with TRBD2 as a possible D gene (6 bases). CDR3 protein: CASSLDSRDSSYEQYF. For the CDR3, the DNA is TGTGCCAGCAGCTTAGATAGCCGGGACTCATCCTACGAGCAGTACTTC.